The clone carrying this T cell receptor (beta chain) came up a few times. Its antigen is undetermined. About 10 milliliters of peripheral blood were drawn from each donor into EDTA-treated tubes. Isolation yielded PBMCs, at least 7 million per sample, in every case. The source of the sample is a study of blood T cells in healthy people across ages. Notes on the study in general: Age advanced and TCR beta diversity per million T cells fell, roughly linearly. Correlation between TCR beta diversity and naive T cell percentage was strong.

Using a J-beta primer mix together with a sample-barcoded 5' primer, a second PCR was run for about 7 to 12 cycles. In TCRdb, the 5' RACE reads were re-called with MiXCR into one record per CDR3 protein. This table holds around 280,000 distinct CDR3 sequences, roughly 26% found once. This TCR came from a woman in her seventies in good health. What was sequenced was blood.

Written as DNA, the CDR3 is TGTGCCAGCGGTAGACTGCATGACACCGGGGAGCTGTTTTTT. Translating it yields CASGRLHDTGELFF. The chain has TRBV2 and TRBJ2-2; unclear D gene. Germline CDR1 SNHLY, CDR2 FYNNEI. This CDR3 is 14 amino acids long. Trimming took 8 bases from V and 3 from J, leaving 13 bases between them.